This T cell receptor (beta chain) came from a study of T cell responses to AZD1222 COVID-19 vaccine. It was second doses at about 4 or about 12 weeks that were pooled. About this clone: The antigen is unknown.

Regarding the study as a whole: Without day 14 samples, only post-peak T cell repertoires were studied.

Data came from immunoSEQ multiplex PCR; TCRdb stores just in-frame clones and leaves some out. The top ten clones hold 15% to 20% of a sample with some 110,000 clones, roughly 84% of them seen once. The CDR3 is 18 residues long. Trimming cost V 5 bases and J 1 base; bases outside gene matches: 15. The germline CDR1 and CDR2 sequences are SEHNR and FQNEAQ (reference sequence). The sequence derives from an adult who received the AZD1222 COVID-19 vaccine. The source was peripheral blood, collected 28 days after the second AZD1222 dose. The rearrangement uses TRBV7-9 and TRBJ1-1; 8 bases align to TRBD1. The CDR3 DNA reads TGTGCCAGCAGCCCCGTTGGAACAGGGGGAGGGGGGAACACTGAAGCTTTCTTT. It codes for CASSPVGTGGGGNTEAFF.